A selection of T cell receptor beta chains follows, all from one sample in a study of regulatory T cells in long-lasting Graves disease. TCRdb re-analysed the multiplex PCR reads in MiXCR, keeping a single row per CDR3 protein. The table lists roughly 450,000 distinct CDR3 sequences, less than 25% of them singletons. The specimen was peripheral blood mononuclear cells (PBMCs), collected when the disease was refractory, from a patient treated with antithyroid drugs. Receptors were obtained from a female donor with Graves disease. CDR3s include the opening cysteine and the closing phenylalanine or tryptophan. A D gene is named only where the DNA matches it firmly. The listing skips clone size in some rows; elsewhere it reads once, few, many or a size class.

D gene,V gene,clone size,J gene,CDR3 protein,CDR3 DNA
TRBD1,TRBV27,many,TRBJ2-5,CASSLSRRGTGPQETQYF,TGTGCCAGCAGTTTATCCCGAAGGGGGACAGGGCCACAAGAGACCCAGTACTTC
-,TRBV2,-,TRBJ2-2,CASIRGARTGELFF,TGTGCCAGCATACGGGGGGCAAGGACCGGGGAGCTGTTTTTT
-,TRBV28,many,TRBJ1-2,CASSAQRDGYTF,TGTGCCAGCAGCGCCCAACGGGACGGCTACACCTTC
TRBD2,TRBV12-3/TRBV12-4,many,TRBJ2-1,CASSALTSGAYNEQFF,TGTGCCAGCAGTGCCCTCACTAGCGGAGCTTACAATGAGCAGTTCTTC
-,TRBV15,many,TRBJ1-1,CATSRTENTEAFF,TGTGCCACCAGCAGGACAGAGAACACTGAAGCTTTCTTT
-,TRBV6-1,many,TRBJ1-1,CASSEIPNTEAFF,TGTGCCAGCAGTGAAATACCGAACACTGAAGCTTTCTTT
-,TRBV24-1,-,TRBJ2-7,CATSDVDDEQYF,TGTGCCACCAGTGATGTCGACGACGAGCAGTACTTC
-,TRBV9,-,TRBJ1-2,CASSVGHVYYGYTF,TGTGCCAGCAGCGTCGGGCACGTTTACTATGGCTACACCTTC
TRBD2,TRBV7-6,few,TRBJ2-7,CASSLVQGGTYEQYF,TGTGCCAGCAGCTTAGTCCAGGGAGGGACCTACGAGCAGTACTTC
TRBD2,TRBV4-3,-,TRBJ2-5,CASSQDLYGREETQYF,TGCGCCAGCAGCCAAGATCTCTACGGGAGGGAGGAGACCCAGTACTTC
-,TRBV5-5,-,TRBJ1-2,CASSLTGTGPPVYGYTF,TGTGCCAGCAGCCTCACCGGGACCGGACCCCCAGTCTATGGCTACACCTTC
-,TRBV7-8,few,TRBJ1-5,CASSPGTIHPYSNQPQHF,TGTGCCAGCAGCCCGGGGACAATCCACCCCTATAGCAATCAGCCCCAGCATTTT
-,TRBV20-1,many,TRBJ1-1,CSARTVPAPEAFF,TGCAGTGCTAGGACAGTTCCGGCCCCTGAAGCTTTCTTT
-,TRBV11-3,-,TRBJ1-5,CASSQGVGPQHF,TGTGCCAGCAGCCAGGGAGTCGGGCCCCAGCATTTT
TRBD1,TRBV6-2/TRBV6-3,many,TRBJ1-2,CASSFHTGTGGSYGYTF,TGTGCCAGCAGTTTCCACACCGGGACAGGGGGCAGCTATGGCTACACCTTC
-,TRBV28,many,TRBJ1-4,CASNRPDRTNEKLFF,TGTGCCAGCAATCGACCGGATCGCACTAATGAAAAACTGTTTTTT
-,TRBV7-9,many,TRBJ1-1,CASIHRLGGGLSNTEAFF,TGTGCCAGCATCCATCGGCTTGGGGGGGGACTATCGAACACTGAAGCTTTCTTT
-,TRBV2,-,TRBJ2-3,CASKARGTDTQYF,TGTGCCAGCAAGGCGCGAGGCACAGATACGCAGTATTTT
-,TRBV6-1,-,TRBJ1-5,CASSDHVDSNQPQHF,TGTGCCAGCAGTGACCACGTCGATAGCAATCAGCCCCAGCATTTT
-,TRBV4-1,-,TRBJ1-2,CASSPKEGSSGYTF,TGCGCCAGCAGCCCCAAGGAGGGTTCGAGTGGCTACACCTTC
-,TRBV5-4,-,TRBJ1-2,CASRESSNYGYTF,TGTGCCAGCCGTGAAAGCTCTAACTATGGCTACACCTTC
-,TRBV24-1,many,TRBJ2-6,CATSGQHSGANVLTF,TGTGCCACCAGTGGCCAGCACTCTGGGGCCAACGTCCTGACTTTC
-,TRBV11-3,many,TRBJ1-2,CASSLWVELPCTF,TGTGCCAGCAGCTTATGGGTGGAACTACCATGCACCTTC
TRBD1,TRBV20-1,many,TRBJ2-2,CSAGTANTGELFF,TGCAGTGCTGGGACAGCGAACACCGGGGAGCTGTTTTTT
-,TRBV19,-,TRBJ2-3,CASRVTDTQYF,TGTGCCAGTCGTGTCACAGATACGCAGTATTTT
-,TRBV11-1,-,TRBJ1-4,CASSLDFFDVELFF,TGTGCCAGCAGCTTAGACTTCTTCGACGTAGAACTGTTTTTT
-,TRBV20-1,few,TRBJ2-5,CSASADPETQYF,TGCAGTGCCTCCGCGGACCCCGAGACCCAGTACTTC
-,TRBV6-2/TRBV6-3,-,TRBJ2-2,CAGTIIEMGTGELFF,TGTGCCGGCACCATTATTGAGATGGGGACCGGGGAGCTGTTTTTT
-,TRBV5-1,-,TRBJ1-2,CASSLNPDYGYTF,TGCGCCAGCAGCTTGAACCCCGACTATGGCTACACCTTC
-,TRBV11-3,-,TRBJ1-1,CASSPKKYGNTEAFF,TGTGCCAGCAGCCCCAAGAAATATGGGAACACTGAAGCTTTCTTT
TRBD2,TRBV7-2,-,TRBJ2-3,CASSLSSGSSQYF,TGTGCCAGCAGCTTATCTAGCGGGAGTTCGCAGTATTTT
TRBD2,TRBV20-1,few,TRBJ2-7,CSAVGTSGGTYEQYF,TGCAGTGCTGTAGGGACTAGCGGGGGGACCTACGAGCAGTACTTC
-,TRBV6-1,-,TRBJ2-2,CASSGPLTGELFF,TGTGCCAGCAGTGGCCCGTTGACCGGGGAGCTGTTTTTT
-,TRBV6-5,once,TRBJ2-3,CASNYPRERTTDTQYF,TGTGCCAGCAATTACCCTCGGGAGAGGACCACAGATACGCAGTATTTT
-,TRBV7-8,many,TRBJ1-5,CASSSDRAGQPQHF,TGTGCCAGCAGCTCCGACCGGGCAGGGCAGCCCCAGCATTTT